This T cell receptor (beta chain) comes out of a study of T cells in Graves' hyperthyroidism and ophthalmopathy. Investigators excluded patients with uncontrolled infection, other autoimmune disease, pregnancy or lactation. The study based diagnoses on clinical symptoms, serum thyroxine and TRAb, thyroid ultrasound and orbital computed tomography. RNA transcripts served as the template for amplifying TCR beta CDR3 regions. The primer set for the first-round RT-PCR of the TCR CDR3 was HTBI. MiXCR, run by TCRdb on the multiplex PCR reads, gives a single entry per CDR3 protein. Of a few hundred thousand distinct CDR3 sequences in the sample, 20% to 25% are singletons; the top ten hold around 64%. The CDR3 sequence is 14 residues long. V was trimmed by 6 bases and J by 0 bases, leaving 9 bases between them. In this sample, this clonotype turned up many times.

The chain recombines TRBV12-3 or TRBV12-4 with TRBJ1-3, with D possibly TRBD1 on 5 matching bases. The sequencing input was blood. This receptor was identified in a man aged 25-45 years with Graves' ophthalmopathy. CDR3 region: CASSFGGSGNTIYF. CDR3 nucleotides: TGTGCCAGCAGCTTCGGGGGCTCTGGAAACACCATATATTTT.